Sequencing of this T cell receptor beta chain was carried out in a study of T cell responses to AZD1222 COVID-19 vaccine. The table came from immunoSEQ multiplex PCR; TCRdb's copy has only in-frame clones and leaves some out. Among roughly 100,000 clones listed, about 85% were seen once. Trimming stripped 4 bases from V and 7 bases from J, with 11 bases between. CDR3 length equals 13 residues. CDR1 and CDR2 from the germline V gene are SGDLS and YYNGEE. The TCR sequence derives from an adult in good health. J is TRBJ2-2 and V is TRBV9; a possible D gene is TRBD2 (5 bases). This sample comprised peripheral blood, obtained on day 0 of AZD1222 vaccination. The CDR3 loop reads CASSFVEGGELFF. The CDR3 bases are TGTGCCAGCAGCTTCGTAGAGGGCGGGGAGCTGTTTTTT.